The 21 T cell receptor beta chains listed next were all sequenced from one sample in a study of T-cell memory formation after mild COVID-19. TCRdb ran MiXCR on the 5' RACE reads and lists one entry per CDR3 protein. The data hold 92,000 or so distinct CDR3 sequences, with roughly 16% observed a single time. The sequencing input was PBMCs or a T cell subset sorted from them (not recorded which). The receptors come from a man aged 18 to 30 who had mild COVID-19 (a few samples of this study predate the infection). Cell type and time point are not known.

By its share, this clonotype is medium-sized (0.01 to 0.1%). V and J are TRBV29-1 and TRBJ2-1; possibly TRBD2 for D (7 bases). Trimming pared 3 bases from V and 8 bases from J, leaving 23 bases between. The CDR3 is made up of 16 amino acids. CDR1 SQVTM and CDR2 ANQGSEA come from the germline V gene. CDR3 sequence: CSVEDAGADGSDEQFF. Here the CDR3 DNA reads TGCAGCGTTGAGGACGCGGGGGCCGATGGTTCAGATGAGCAGTTCTTC.

This clonotype was seen more than once but under ten times. The CDR3 spells CASSLSGSGQPQHF. The CDR3, as DNA: TGTGCCAGCAGTTTATCAGGGAGTGGGCAGCCCCAGCATTTT. The gene calls are TRBV27 and TRBJ1-5; unclear D gene. V shed 0 bases and J shed 7 bases, with 10 bases lying between them. CDR3 size: 14 residues. The germline gives CDR1 MNHEY, CDR2 SMNVEV (reference sequence).

The chain links TRBV9 to TRBJ1-2; a weak D match, TRBD1 (5 bases). This CDR3 has 14 residues. V dropped 0 bases and J dropped 6 bases, with 12 bases sitting between them. Looked up from germline, CDR1 is SGDLS and CDR2 is YYNGEE. CDR3 sequence: CASSVGSRGNGYTF. CDR3 coding DNA: TGTGCCAGCAGCGTAGGCTCGAGGGGTAATGGCTACACCTTC. The full variable domain, its missing parts supplied by reference TRBV9 and TRBJ1-2, is DSGVTQTPKHLITATGQRVTLRCSPRSGDLSVYWYQQSLDQGLQFLIQYYNGEERAKGNILERFSAQQFPDLHSELNLSSLELGDSALYFCASSVGSRGNGYTFGSGTRLTVV.

The chain couples TRBV5-4 to TRBJ2-7; D perhaps matches TRBD2 (5 bases). CDR1 and CDR2 (germline): SGHNT, YYREEE (reference sequence). The CDR3 runs 14 residues. V was trimmed by 2 bases and J by 7 bases, leaving 16 bases between them. CDR3 DNA sequence: TGTGCCAGCAGCTTAGGACTCTTGACCCCGGAGCAGTACTTC. Its translation: CASSLGLLTPEQYF. The full variable domain, in which reference TRBV5-4 and TRBJ2-7 provide the parts outside the CDR3, is ETGVTQSPTHLIKTRGQQVTLRCSSQSGHNTVSWYQQALGQGPQFIFQYYREEENGRGNFPPRFSGLQFPNYSSELNVNALELDDSALYLCASSLGLLTPEQYFGPGTRLTVT.

The V call is TRBV5-8, the J call TRBJ2-4; a possible D gene is TRBD2 (5 bases). The CDR3 sequence is 14 residues long. V lost 2 bases and J 2 bases, leaving 8 bases between the germline ends. In germline, CDR1 is SGHTS, CDR2 YDEGEE. The CDR3 protein is CASSFGDPKNIQYF. CDR3 coding DNA: TGTGCCAGCAGCTTCGGGGATCCCAAAAACATTCAGTACTTC.

The rearrangement uses TRBV27 and TRBJ2-6; tentative D call: TRBD1 (5 bases). V lost 4 bases, J lost 4 bases, and 17 bases lay in between. Looked up from germline, CDR1 is MNHEY and CDR2 is SMNVEV (reference sequence). The CDR3 runs to 17 residues. The CDR3 DNA is TGTGCCAGCAGTTCAGACAGAAATAGGCGAGGGGCCAACGTCCTGACTTTC. It translates to CASSSDRNRRGANVLTF.

V gene TRBV7-8 combines with J gene TRBJ1-5, with no clear D. V was clipped by 1 base and J by 0 bases, with 7 bases between them. Germline V lookup: CDR1 SGHVS, CDR2 FQNEAQ. The CDR3 covers 15 residues. This CDR3 is CASSLGSFSNQPQHF. For the CDR3, the DNA is TGTGCCAGCAGCTTAGGATCGTTTAGCAATCAGCCCCAGCATTTT.

The V and J genes are TRBV7-9 and TRBJ1-2, with D hard to call. The V gene's germline CDR1 is SEHNR and CDR2 FQNEAQ (reference sequence). V was shortened by 5 bases and J by 7 bases, with 17 bases between the two germline ends. This CDR3 contains 14 residues. Here the CDR3 DNA reads TGTGCCAGCAGCGAAGTACTCTCGGCCGGTGGCTACACCTTC. As protein: CASSEVLSAGGYTF.

The V and J genes are TRBV4-1 and TRBJ2-3; D gene unclear. The V end lost 0 bases, the J end lost 5 bases, and 12 bases lay between the germline ends. This CDR3 spans 15 amino acids. Germline assignment: CDR1 MGHRA and CDR2 YSYEKL. The CDR3 loop is CASSQESPLLDTQYF. DNA of the CDR3: TGCGCCAGCAGCCAAGAAAGCCCGCTCCTAGATACGCAGTATTTT.

This clonotype was picked up a small number of times. J is TRBJ2-7 and V is TRBV6-2 or TRBV6-3, with D possibly being TRBD2 (6 bases). This CDR3 region has 12 residues. Germline loops: CDR1 MNHEY, CDR2 SVGEGT. V was trimmed by 0 bases and J by 6 bases, leaving 6 bases between them. CDR3 DNA: TGTGCCAGCAGTTACTCGCGGGGCGAGCAGTACGTC. Translating gives CASSYSRGEQYV.

In this sample, this clonotype turned up a few times. V and J are TRBV11-2 and TRBJ2-1; no clear D gene. Germline V gene data show CDR1 as SGHAT and CDR2 as FQNNGV. The CDR3 consists of 15 residues. V lost 6 bases and J lost 3, with 15 bases in between. For the CDR3, the DNA is TGTGCCAGCAGATCGCAGCCCCTCAGCTACAATGAGCAGTTCTTC. Residues: CASRSQPLSYNEQFF.

The chain has TRBV7-2 and TRBJ1-1; D is undetermined. Germline V CDR1 and CDR2: SGHTA, FQGNSA. The CDR3 extends over 15 amino acids. V was cut by 5 bases and J by 0 bases, with 13 bases left in between. The CDR3 sequence is CASSLRYNMNTEAFF. CDR3 in DNA: TGTGCCAGCAGCCTCCGGTATAACATGAACACTGAAGCTTTCTTT.

The chain combines TRBV20-1 with TRBJ2-7; D might be TRBD2 (5 bases). CDR3 length: 13 residues. V lost 6 bases and J 5 bases, leaving 17 bases between the germline ends. The germline gives CDR1 DFQATT, CDR2 SNEGSKA (reference sequence). CDR3 sequence reads: CSAEGNDLNEQYV. As DNA, the CDR3 is TGCAGTGCCGAGGGCAATGACCTCAACGAGCAGTACGTC.

The chain is built from TRBV7-9 and TRBJ1-2; D is possibly TRBD1 (6 bases). The CDR3 covers 12 residues. Germline CDR1 and CDR2: SEHNR and FQNEAQ (reference sequence). V was clipped by 11 bases and J by 3 bases, with 13 bases between them. The CDR3 reads CAGRQADYGYTF. The DNA for the CDR3 is TGTGCCGGCCGACAGGCGGACTATGGCTACACCTTC.

The chain carries TRBV4-1 and TRBJ2-1; 11 nucleotides agree with TRBD2. Trimming took 0 bases from V and 12 from J; bases not matched to a gene: 13. Germline V lookup: CDR1 MGHRA, CDR2 YSYEKL. The CDR3 spans 17 residues. Here the CDR3 DNA reads TGCGCCAGCAGCCAAGATGGGACTAGCGGTCATAATCGTGGGCAGTTCTTC. This gives the protein CASSQDGTSGHNRGQFF.

The chain is built from TRBV7-8 and TRBJ1-1; the D gene is possibly TRBD1 (5 bases). CDR3 length equals 12 residues. Germline CDR1 and CDR2: SGHVS and FQNEAQ. V lost 6 bases to trimming and J lost 6 bases, with 11 bases between them. CDR3 nucleotide sequence: TGTGCCAGCAGGGGGGGTCGGTCTGAAGCTTTCTTT. Translating it yields CASRGGRSEAFF.

This clonotype showed up many times. V usage is TRBV6-1 and J usage is TRBJ2-6; D perhaps matches TRBD1 (6 bases). The germline V gene has CDR1 MNHNS and CDR2 SASEGT. V lost 7 bases and J 0 bases, leaving 13 bases between the germline ends. The CDR3 has 16 residues. CDR3: CASKAGVGSGANVLTF. CDR3 coding DNA: TGTGCCAGCAAGGCAGGGGTCGGCTCTGGGGCCAACGTCCTGACTTTC.

Many counts were recorded for this clonotype. The chain has TRBV27 and TRBJ1-1; TRBD1 matches 11 bases. CDR3 length equals 16 residues. Germline V gene lookup returns CDR1 MNHEY and CDR2 SMNVEV (reference sequence). V shed 2 bases, J shed 4 bases, and the junction held 6 bases outside the gene matches. The CDR3 nucleotides read TGTGCCAGCAGTTTAAAGGCCGGGACAGGGGGCACTGAAGCTTTCTTT. Encoded protein: CASSLKAGTGGTEAFF.

The sample holds a few counts of this clonotype. The chain carries TRBV7-8 and TRBJ2-5, with D uncertain. CDR1 and CDR2 from the germline V gene are SGHVS and FQNEAQ. V was clipped by 5 bases and J by 5 bases, with 21 bases between them. This CDR3 contains 16 residues. The CDR3 loop is CASSDGRSNPMETQYF. CDR3 coding DNA: TGTGCCAGCAGCGACGGACGGAGCAACCCCATGGAGACCCAGTACTTC.

This clonotype has more than one count but fewer than ten. This chain links TRBV6-5 with TRBJ2-4; D is perhaps TRBD2 (6 bases). Germline CDR1 MNHEY, CDR2 SVGAGI. CDR3 size: 11 residues. With 8 bases removed from V and 6 bases from J, the gap between germline ends came to 8 bases. CDR3 DNA sequence: TGTGCCAGCGGGGACTTAAACATTCAGTACTTC. Its translation is CASGDLNIQYF.

This clonotype occurred a few times. The chain joins TRBV27 to TRBJ2-7; D may be TRBD2 (6 bases). Per germline, CDR1 MNHEY and CDR2 SMNVEV (reference sequence). V was cut by 1 base and J by 0 bases, with 13 bases left in between. The CDR3 loop spans 16 amino acids. For the CDR3, the DNA is TGTGCCAGCAGTTTATATAGCGGCTCCCGCTCCTACGAGCAGTACGTC. Its translation: CASSLYSGSRSYEQYV.